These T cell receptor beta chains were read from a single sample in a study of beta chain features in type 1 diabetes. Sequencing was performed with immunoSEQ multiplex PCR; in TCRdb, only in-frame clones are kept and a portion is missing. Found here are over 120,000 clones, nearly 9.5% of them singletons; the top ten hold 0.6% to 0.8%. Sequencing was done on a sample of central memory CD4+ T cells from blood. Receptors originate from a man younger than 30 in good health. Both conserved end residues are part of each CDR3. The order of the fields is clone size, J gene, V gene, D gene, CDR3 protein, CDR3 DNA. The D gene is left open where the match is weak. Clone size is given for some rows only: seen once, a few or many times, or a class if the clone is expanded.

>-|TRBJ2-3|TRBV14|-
CASSPQMATDTQYF
TGTGCCAGCAGCCCCCAGATGGCCACAGATACGCAGTATTTT
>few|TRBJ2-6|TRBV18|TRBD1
CASSPRQGNSANVLTF
TGTGCCAGCTCACCACGACAGGGTAACAGTGCCAACGTCCTGACTTTC
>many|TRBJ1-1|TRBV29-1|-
CSVDAARSNTEAFF
TGCAGCGTTGACGCTGCCAGGTCAAACACTGAAGCTTTCTTT
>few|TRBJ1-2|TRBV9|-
CASSDGVNYGYTF
TGTGCCAGCAGCGACGGGGTTAACTATGGCTACACCTTC
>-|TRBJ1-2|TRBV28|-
CASNTSGAKRYGYTF
TGTGCCAGCAATACCTCAGGGGCGAAGCGCTATGGCTACACCTTC
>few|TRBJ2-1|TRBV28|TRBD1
CASSADRGRLSNEQFF
TGTGCCAGCAGCGCGGACAGGGGAAGATTGAGCAATGAGCAGTTCTTC
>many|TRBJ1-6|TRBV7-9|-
CASSSQQDSPLHF
TGTGCCAGCAGCTCCCAACAGGATTCACCCCTCCACTTT
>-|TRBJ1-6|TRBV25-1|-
CASSEYQSPLHF
TGTGCCAGCAGTGAATATCAGTCACCCCTCCACTTT
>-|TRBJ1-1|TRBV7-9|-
CAIVLGGAGTEAFF
TGTGCCATCGTGTTGGGGGGGGCCGGAACTGAAGCTTTCTTT
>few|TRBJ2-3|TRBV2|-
CASSRDSNTDTQYF
TGTGCCAGCAGTAGGGACTCAAACACAGATACGCAGTATTTT
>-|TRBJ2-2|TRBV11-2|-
CASSLSEGAGELFF
TGTGCCAGCAGCTTATCCGAGGGGGCCGGGGAGCTGTTTTTT
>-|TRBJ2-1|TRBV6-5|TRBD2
CASSAAGGLGEQFF
TGTGCCAGCAGTGCAGCGGGGGGGTTGGGTGAGCAGTTCTTC
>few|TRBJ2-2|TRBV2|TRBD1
CASREHDRGPGELFF
TGTGCCAGCAGGGAGCACGACAGGGGGCCCGGGGAGCTGTTTTTT
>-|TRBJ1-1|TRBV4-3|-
CASSQVGGSSTEAFF
TGCGCCAGCAGCCAAGTAGGAGGTTCGAGCACTGAAGCTTTCTTT
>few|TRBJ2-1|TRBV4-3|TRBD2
CASSLERGRYNEQFF
TGCGCCAGCAGCCTGGAGCGGGGGAGGTACAATGAGCAGTTCTTC
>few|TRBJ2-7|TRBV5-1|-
CASSLAPGTPPELYEQYF
TGCGCCAGCAGCTTGGCCCCGGGGACACCACCCGAGCTTTACGAGCAGTACTTC
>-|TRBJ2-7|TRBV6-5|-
CASSYGQGGDEQYF
TGTGCCAGCAGTTACGGGCAGGGCGGTGACGAGCAGTACTTC
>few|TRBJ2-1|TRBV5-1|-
CASPDRGAYNEQFF
TGCGCCAGTCCCGACCGGGGGGCTTACAATGAGCAGTTCTTC
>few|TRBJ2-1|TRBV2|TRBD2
CASSELAGDHYNEQFF
TGTGCCAGCAGTGAACTAGCGGGGGACCATTACAATGAGCAGTTCTTC
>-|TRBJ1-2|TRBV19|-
CASSQQGRGYGYTF
TGTGCCAGTAGTCAACAGGGAAGGGGCTATGGCTACACCTTC
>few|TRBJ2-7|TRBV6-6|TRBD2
CASGGGRHEQYF
TGTGCCAGCGGGGGGGGTAGACACGAGCAGTACTTC
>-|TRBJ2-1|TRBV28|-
CASEGVSNEQFF
TGTGCCAGCGAGGGGGTCTCCAATGAGCAGTTCTTC
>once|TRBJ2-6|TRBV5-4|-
CASSTRQAGSGANVLTF
TGTGCCAGCAGCACCCGACAGGCCGGCTCTGGGGCCAACGTCCTGACTTTC
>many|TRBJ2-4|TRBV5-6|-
CASSPGVAKNIQYF
TGTGCCAGCAGCCCAGGGGTGGCCAAAAACATTCAGTACTTC